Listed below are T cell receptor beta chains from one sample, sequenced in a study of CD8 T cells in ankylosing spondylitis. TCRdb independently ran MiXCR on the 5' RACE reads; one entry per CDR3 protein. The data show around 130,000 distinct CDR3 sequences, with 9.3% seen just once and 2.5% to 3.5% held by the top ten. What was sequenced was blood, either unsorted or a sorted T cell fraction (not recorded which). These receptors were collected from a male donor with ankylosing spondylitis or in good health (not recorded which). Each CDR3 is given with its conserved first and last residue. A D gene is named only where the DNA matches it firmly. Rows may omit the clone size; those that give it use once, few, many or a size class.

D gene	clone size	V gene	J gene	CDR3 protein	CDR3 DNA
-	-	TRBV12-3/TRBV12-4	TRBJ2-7	CASSSTVSYEQYF	TGTGCCAGCAGTTCGACTGTCTCCTACGAGCAGTACTTC
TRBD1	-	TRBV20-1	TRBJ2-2	CSARAPLQGAAGELFF	TGCAGTGCTAGAGCACCCCTACAGGGGGCAGCCGGGGAGCTGTTTTTT
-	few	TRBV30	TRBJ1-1	CAWLGPANTEAFF	TGTGCCTGGTTGGGACCTGCAAACACTGAAGCTTTCTTT
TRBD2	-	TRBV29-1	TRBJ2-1	CSVILVGGLYNEQFF	TGCAGCGTAATTTTAGTGGGAGGGCTTTACAATGAGCAGTTCTTC
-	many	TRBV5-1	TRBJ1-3	CASSLANSGATYGNTIYF	TGCGCCAGCAGCTTGGCCAATTCGGGGGCGACATACGGAAACACCATATATTTT
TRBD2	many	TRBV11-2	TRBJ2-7	CASSPTSGSRYEQYF	TGTGCCAGCAGCCCAACTAGCGGGAGTAGGTACGAGCAGTACTTC
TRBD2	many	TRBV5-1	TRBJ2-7	CASSLFGTSEIYEQYF	TGCGCCAGCAGCTTGTTTGGGACTAGCGAGATCTACGAGCAGTACTTC
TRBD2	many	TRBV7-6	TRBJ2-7	CASSTLAGTRIYEQYF	TGTGCCAGCAGTACACTAGCGGGCACTAGGATCTACGAGCAGTACTTC
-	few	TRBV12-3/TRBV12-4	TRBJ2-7	CASSLTSPYEQYF	TGTGCCAGCAGTTTAACGTCCCCCTACGAGCAGTACTTC
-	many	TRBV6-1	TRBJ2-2	CASSRRGPTPNTGELFF	TGTGCCAGCAGTAGACGGGGCCCGACCCCCAACACCGGGGAGCTGTTTTTT
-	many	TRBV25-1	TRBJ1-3	CASSRASGNTIYF	TGTGCCAGCAGTCGGGCGAGTGGAAACACCATATATTTT
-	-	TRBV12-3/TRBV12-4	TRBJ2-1	CASSSGQSTYNEQFF	TGTGCCAGCAGTTCGGGGCAGAGCACCTACAATGAGCAGTTCTTC
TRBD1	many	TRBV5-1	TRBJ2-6	CASSLGTGGLSGANVLTF	TGCGCCAGCAGCCTAGGGACAGGGGGACTCTCTGGGGCCAACGTCCTGACTTTC
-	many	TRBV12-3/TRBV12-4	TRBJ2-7	CASSWGHSYEQYF	TGTGCCAGCAGTTGGGGCCACTCCTACGAGCAGTACTTC
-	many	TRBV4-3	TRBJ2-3	CASSQEWNSDTQYF	TGCGCCAGCAGCCAAGAGTGGAACTCAGATACGCAGTATTTT
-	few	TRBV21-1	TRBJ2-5	CASSTHLEGHQETQYF	TGTGCCAGCAGCACACATCTGGAGGGTCACCAAGAGACCCAGTACTTC
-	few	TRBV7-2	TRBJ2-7	CASSPRTTSYEQYF	TGTGCCAGCAGCCCGAGGACAACCTCCTACGAGCAGTACTTC
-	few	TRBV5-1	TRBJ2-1	CATPTARSYNEQFF	TGCGCCACCCCCACAGCGCGATCCTACAATGAGCAGTTCTTC
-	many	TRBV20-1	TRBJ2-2	CSAREVDLPTGELFF	TGCAGTGCTAGAGAGGTGGACCTGCCTACCGGGGAGCTGTTTTTT
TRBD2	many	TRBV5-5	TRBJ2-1	CASSPGTSGTPYNEQFF	TGTGCCAGCAGCCCGGGTACTAGCGGGACACCATACAATGAGCAGTTCTTC
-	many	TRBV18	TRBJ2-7	CASSPRRGELYEQYF	TGTGCCAGCTCACCTCGAAGAGGGGAGTTATACGAGCAGTACTTC
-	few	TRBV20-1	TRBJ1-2	CSANRDTNYGYTF	TGCAGTGCTAACCGGGACACTAACTATGGCTACACCTTC
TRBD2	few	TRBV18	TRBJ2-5	CASSPVSSGAQETQYF	TGTGCCAGCTCACCAGTCTCTAGCGGGGCCCAAGAGACCCAGTACTTC
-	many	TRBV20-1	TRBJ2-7	CSVRRSYEQYF	TGCAGTGTTCGACGGTCCTACGAGCAGTACTTC
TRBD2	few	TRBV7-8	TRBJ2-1	CASSLVPSGPIKVEQFF	TGTGCCAGCAGCTTAGTTCCTAGCGGGCCTATTAAGGTTGAGCAGTTCTTC
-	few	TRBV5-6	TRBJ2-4	CASSLGAKVGIQYF	TGTGCCAGCAGCTTGGGGGCCAAGGTGGGCATTCAGTACTTC
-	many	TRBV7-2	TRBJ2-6	CASSPMSSGANVLTF	TGTGCCAGCAGCCCCATGAGCTCTGGGGCCAACGTCCTGACTTTC
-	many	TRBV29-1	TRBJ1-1	CSVEPGTEAFF	TGCAGCGTTGAGCCCGGCACTGAAGCTTTCTTT
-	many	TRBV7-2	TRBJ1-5	CASRRTDYQPQHF	TGTGCCTCTCGAAGGACGGATTATCAGCCCCAGCATTTT